Listed below are T cell receptor beta chains from one sample, sequenced in a study of radiotherapy plus CTLA-4 blockade in lung cancer. Libraries were prepared by immunoSEQ multiplex PCR; TCRdb keeps only in-frame clonotypes and omits some of them. The sample includes 20,000 to 25,000 clones, about three quarters seen only once; the top ten take about 3.7%. Here the sequenced sample was peripheral blood, taken from a patient treated with radiotherapy plus ipilimumab. These receptors were obtained from a human donor with non-small cell lung cancer who had stable disease on radiotherapy plus ipilimumab. Both conserved end residues are part of each CDR3. The D gene is left open where the match is weak. Clone size is shown for a subset of rows, as once, few, many or a class of expanded clone.

J gene: TRBJ2-6; clone size: .; D gene: .; V gene: TRBV5-1; CDR3 DNA: TGCGCCAGCAGCTTGGGGGGCCCTGGGGCCAACGTCCTGACTTTC; CDR3 protein: CASSLGGPGANVLTF
J gene: TRBJ1-5; clone size: .; D gene: TRBD1; V gene: TRBV4-3; CDR3 DNA: TGCGCCAGCAGCCTTGGGACAGGGGTCGACAATCAGCCCCAGCATTTT; CDR3 protein: CASSLGTGVDNQPQHF
J gene: TRBJ2-3; clone size: .; D gene: TRBD2; V gene: TRBV4-3; CDR3 DNA: TGCGCCAGCAGCCGAGTGACTAGCGGATACACAGATACGCAGTATTTT; CDR3 protein: CASSRVTSGYTDTQYF
J gene: TRBJ2-7; clone size: .; D gene: .; V gene: TRBV28; CDR3 DNA: TGTGCCAGCAGTCAATGGGGGGCGGGGAGCTCCTACGAGCAGTACTTC; CDR3 protein: CASSQWGAGSSYEQYF
J gene: TRBJ1-1; clone size: .; D gene: TRBD1; V gene: TRBV7-8; CDR3 DNA: TGTGCCAGCACCTCGACAGGGAGGGGGACTGAAGCTTTCTTT; CDR3 protein: CASTSTGRGTEAFF
J gene: TRBJ2-3; clone size: .; D gene: .; V gene: TRBV7-3; CDR3 DNA: TGTGCCAGCAGCTCCAACACGATCACAGATACGCAGTATTTT; CDR3 protein: CASSSNTITDTQYF
J gene: TRBJ2-5; clone size: .; D gene: .; V gene: TRBV5-1; CDR3 DNA: TGCGCCAGCAGGCGGATTTTCCAAGAGACCCAGTACTTC; CDR3 protein: CASRRIFQETQYF
J gene: TRBJ2-7; clone size: few; D gene: TRBD1; V gene: TRBV7-8; CDR3 DNA: TGTGCCAGCAGCTCGGGACAGGGATTCCCCTACGAGCAGTACTTC; CDR3 protein: CASSSGQGFPYEQYF
J gene: TRBJ2-3; clone size: few; D gene: .; V gene: TRBV7-2; CDR3 DNA: TGTGCCAGCAGCTCCACTAGCCCCGCTACAGATACGCAGTATTTT; CDR3 protein: CASSSTSPATDTQYF
J gene: TRBJ2-7; clone size: .; D gene: .; V gene: TRBV5-1; CDR3 DNA: TGCGCCAGCAGCTTGGCATCGGACAGTTTTACCTACGAGCAGTACTTC; CDR3 protein: CASSLASDSFTYEQYF
J gene: TRBJ1-2; clone size: .; D gene: .; V gene: TRBV29-1; CDR3 DNA: TGCAGCGTTGGGGCAGGTGCGGTGGGTGGCTACACCTTC; CDR3 protein: CSVGAGAVGGYTF
J gene: TRBJ2-4; clone size: .; D gene: .; V gene: TRBV5-4; CDR3 DNA: TGTGCCAGCAGCTTGGTAGGGAGTAGTGAAAACATTCAGTACTTC; CDR3 protein: CASSLVGSSENIQYF
J gene: TRBJ2-3; clone size: .; D gene: TRBD2; V gene: TRBV7-6; CDR3 DNA: TGTGCCAGCAGCGCCATGATGGAACTAGCGGGAGGGAGCACAGATACGCAGTATTTT; CDR3 protein: CASSAMMELAGGSTDTQYF
J gene: TRBJ2-5; clone size: .; D gene: TRBD1; V gene: TRBV30; CDR3 DNA: TGTGCCTGGATACACCCGACAGGGTGGGGGTCCCAAGGGACCCGGTACTTC; CDR3 protein: CAWIHPTGWGSQGTRYF
J gene: TRBJ2-1; clone size: .; D gene: .; V gene: TRBV4-3; CDR3 DNA: TGCGCCAGCAGCCAAGATGTTTCCGGGAACGCGTACGGTGAGCAGTTCTTC; CDR3 protein: CASSQDVSGNAYGEQFF
J gene: TRBJ2-5; clone size: .; D gene: TRBD2; V gene: TRBV28; CDR3 DNA: TGTGCCAGCACTCGGACTAGCGGGGCCATAGGGGAGACCCAGTACTTC; CDR3 protein: CASTRTSGAIGETQYF
J gene: TRBJ2-5; clone size: .; D gene: TRBD1; V gene: TRBV5-1; CDR3 DNA: TGCGCCAGCAGCTTGAGACAGGGAGAAGAGACCCAGTACTTC; CDR3 protein: CASSLRQGEETQYF
J gene: TRBJ1-2; clone size: medium-sized; D gene: .; V gene: TRBV19; CDR3 DNA: TGTGCCAGTAGTATACCGCCTTCGAAGGGTTCCTATGGCTACACCTTC; CDR3 protein: CASSIPPSKGSYGYTF
J gene: TRBJ2-2; clone size: .; D gene: TRBD2; V gene: TRBV4-3; CDR3 DNA: TGCGCCAGCACCAATCAGCGGGAGGAGACCGGGGAGCTGTTTTTT; CDR3 protein: CASTNQREETGELFF
J gene: TRBJ2-5; clone size: .; D gene: .; V gene: TRBV5-1; CDR3 DNA: TGCGCCAGCAGCACCGGGACCCTAAGAGAGACCCAGTACTTC; CDR3 protein: CASSTGTLRETQYF
J gene: TRBJ2-7; clone size: .; D gene: .; V gene: TRBV18; CDR3 DNA: TGTGCCAGCTCACCAGCCAAGGAGCAGTACTTC; CDR3 protein: CASSPAKEQYF
J gene: TRBJ2-1; clone size: .; D gene: TRBD2; V gene: TRBV7-3; CDR3 DNA: TGTGCCAGCAGCTTGAGCGGGAGAGATAACGATGAGCAGTTCTTC; CDR3 protein: CASSLSGRDNDEQFF
J gene: TRBJ1-5; clone size: .; D gene: .; V gene: TRBV6-8; CDR3 DNA: TGTGCCAGCAGCAATGAGACGGCGACAGGACTTAGCAATCAGCCCCAGCATTTT; CDR3 protein: CASSNETATGLSNQPQHF
J gene: TRBJ2-2; clone size: few; D gene: TRBD1; V gene: TRBV7-9; CDR3 DNA: TGTGCCAGCAGCCAGAAAAGGGACAGGTGGAACACCGGGGAGCTGTTTTTT; CDR3 protein: CASSQKRDRWNTGELFF
J gene: TRBJ2-5; clone size: .; D gene: TRBD1; V gene: TRBV5-1; CDR3 DNA: TGCGCCAGCAGCACACAGGGGGCGCTCAGAGAGACCCAGTACTTC; CDR3 protein: CASSTQGALRETQYF
J gene: TRBJ2-7; clone size: .; D gene: .; V gene: TRBV13; CDR3 DNA: TGTGCCAGCAGCCCCCAACTGGGTGACGAGCAGTACTTC; CDR3 protein: CASSPQLGDEQYF
J gene: TRBJ2-1; clone size: .; D gene: .; V gene: TRBV4-3; CDR3 DNA: TGCGCCAGCAGCCAGGGATCCAAGATGTACAATGAGCAGTTCTTC; CDR3 protein: CASSQGSKMYNEQFF
J gene: TRBJ1-2; clone size: .; D gene: .; V gene: TRBV5-6; CDR3 DNA: TGTGCCAGCAGCTTGGGTCTTCTAGGGAGTGGCTACACCTTC; CDR3 protein: CASSLGLLGSGYTF
J gene: TRBJ1-1; clone size: .; D gene: .; V gene: TRBV5-4; CDR3 DNA: TGTGCCAGCAGCTCCCCGAGCGGGAACACTGAAGCTTTCTTT; CDR3 protein: CASSSPSGNTEAFF
J gene: TRBJ2-2; clone size: once; D gene: TRBD1; V gene: TRBV27; CDR3 DNA: TGTGCCAGCACCGGAAGGGGGCATTCGGGTTTCACCGGGGAGCTGTTTTTT; CDR3 protein: CASTGRGHSGFTGELFF
J gene: TRBJ2-3; clone size: few; D gene: .; V gene: TRBV5-1; CDR3 DNA: TGCGCCAGCAGTGCAGGGTTAGGGACAGATACGCAGTATTTT; CDR3 protein: CASSAGLGTDTQYF
J gene: TRBJ1-3; clone size: .; D gene: TRBD1; V gene: TRBV5-4; CDR3 DNA: TGTGCCAGCAGCCGGCAGGGGGCTGGAGGAAACACCATATATTTT; CDR3 protein: CASSRQGAGGNTIYF
J gene: TRBJ2-2; clone size: .; D gene: TRBD1; V gene: TRBV10-2; CDR3 DNA: TGCGCCAGCAGGCGGACAGGGGGTGGGTCGAACACCGGGGAGCTGTTTTTT; CDR3 protein: CASRRTGGGSNTGELFF
J gene: TRBJ2-3; clone size: .; D gene: .; V gene: TRBV29-1; CDR3 DNA: .; CDR3 protein: CSGNFGNGDTQYF
J gene: TRBJ1-5; clone size: medium-sized; D gene: TRBD1; V gene: TRBV6-6; CDR3 DNA: TGTGCCAGCAACCTTGACAGGGGAAGTCAGCCCCAGCATTTT; CDR3 protein: CASNLDRGSQPQHF
J gene: TRBJ1-5; clone size: medium-sized; D gene: .; V gene: TRBV6-6; CDR3 DNA: TGTGCCAGCAGTCCCGGGAGCAATCAGCCCCAGCATTTT; CDR3 protein: CASSPGSNQPQHF
J gene: TRBJ2-1; clone size: once; D gene: TRBD1; V gene: TRBV5-5; CDR3 DNA: TGTGCCAGCAGCCCGACAGGGGTCTACAATGAGCAGTTCTTC; CDR3 protein: CASSPTGVYNEQFF
J gene: TRBJ2-2; clone size: .; D gene: .; V gene: TRBV2; CDR3 DNA: TGTGCCAGCAGGGGGGAAACCGGGGAGCTGTTTTTT; CDR3 protein: CASRGETGELFF
J gene: TRBJ1-3; clone size: .; D gene: .; V gene: TRBV13; CDR3 DNA: TGTGCCAGCAGCTTATGGGGGGTGGGGGGCTCTGGAAACACCATATATTTT; CDR3 protein: CASSLWGVGGSGNTIYF
J gene: TRBJ1-1; clone size: .; D gene: TRBD1; V gene: TRBV19; CDR3 DNA: TGTGCCAGTACGCTTCGGACAGGGGAAGCTTTCTTT; CDR3 protein: CASTLRTGEAFF
J gene: TRBJ2-3; clone size: once; D gene: .; V gene: TRBV6-5; CDR3 DNA: TGTGCCAGCCTACCAGACAGGAGAAGCACAGATACGCAGTATTTT; CDR3 protein: CASLPDRRSTDTQYF
J gene: TRBJ2-1; clone size: few; D gene: TRBD2; V gene: TRBV7-9; CDR3 DNA: TGTGCCAGCAGCTTAGCTTTCCGGACTAGCGGGAGTCGGAATGAGCAGTTCTTC; CDR3 protein: CASSLAFRTSGSRNEQFF
J gene: TRBJ2-1; clone size: once; D gene: TRBD2; V gene: TRBV11-2; CDR3 DNA: TGTGCCAGCAGCTCCAGACTAGCGGGAGGGCAAGAGCAGTTCTTC; CDR3 protein: CASSSRLAGGQEQFF
J gene: TRBJ1-5; clone size: few; D gene: .; V gene: TRBV10-1; CDR3 DNA: TGCGCCAGCAGCCAGGGATTAGGGCAGCCCCAGCATTTT; CDR3 protein: CASSQGLGQPQHF
J gene: TRBJ1-3; clone size: few; D gene: .; V gene: TRBV6-6; CDR3 DNA: TGTGCCAGCACCCCCGGACCCAGGCGAAACACCATATATTTT; CDR3 protein: CASTPGPRRNTIYF
J gene: TRBJ2-7; clone size: .; D gene: TRBD2; V gene: TRBV7-2; CDR3 DNA: TGTGCCAGCAGCTCTAGCGGGCACTCCTACGAGCAGTACTTC; CDR3 protein: CASSSSGHSYEQYF
J gene: TRBJ2-5; clone size: .; D gene: .; V gene: TRBV19; CDR3 DNA: TGTGCCAGTACCTCACAAGAGACCCAGTACTTC; CDR3 protein: CASTSQETQYF
J gene: TRBJ2-7; clone size: .; D gene: TRBD2; V gene: TRBV5-1; CDR3 DNA: TGCGCCAGCAGCCTGACCAGCGGGAACTACGAGCAGTACTTC; CDR3 protein: CASSLTSGNYEQYF
J gene: TRBJ1-4; clone size: .; D gene: TRBD1; V gene: TRBV7-2; CDR3 DNA: TGTGCCAGCAGCACCCACAGGGGCGGGCATGCAACTAATGAAAAACTGTTTTTT; CDR3 protein: CASSTHRGGHATNEKLFF
J gene: TRBJ2-1; clone size: .; D gene: .; V gene: TRBV9; CDR3 DNA: TGTGCCAGCAGCCTCAACGGGGAACCCCGGGGTGAGCAGTTCTTC; CDR3 protein: CASSLNGEPRGEQFF
J gene: TRBJ2-7; clone size: .; D gene: .; V gene: TRBV7-2; CDR3 DNA: TGTGCCAGCAGCTTAGATACTAGCTCTAACGAGCAGTACTTC; CDR3 protein: CASSLDTSSNEQYF
J gene: TRBJ1-3; clone size: .; D gene: .; V gene: TRBV19; CDR3 DNA: TGTGCCAGTATCCCAGGGAGCTCTGGAAACACCATATATTTT; CDR3 protein: CASIPGSSGNTIYF
J gene: TRBJ1-1; clone size: .; D gene: .; V gene: TRBV10-3; CDR3 DNA: TGTGCCATCAGTGAGGAACAGGGTCGGGCATCCTTCACTGAAGCTTTCTTT; CDR3 protein: CAISEEQGRASFTEAFF
J gene: TRBJ1-2; clone size: few; D gene: TRBD1; V gene: TRBV7-2; CDR3 DNA: TGTGCCAGCAGCATAATGCGGGACAGCGGATACACCTTC; CDR3 protein: CASSIMRDSGYTF